These 30 T cell receptor beta chains came from one sample sequenced in a study of OX40 agonist ivuxolimab in advanced cancers. Clones were read by immunoSEQ multiplex PCR, and TCRdb kept only the in-frame ones, dropping some. This table holds tens of thousands of clones, 85% to 90% found once. The sample in question was CD4+ or CD8+ T cells sorted from blood, obtained in a trial of the OX40 agonist ivuxolimab. The receptors derive from an adult with an advanced solid tumor such as melanoma, head and neck, liver or kidney cancer.

This clone has a single count. The rearrangement joins TRBV10-2 to TRBJ2-1, with D perhaps matching TRBD1 (6 bases). CDR3 length: 15 amino acids. Germline CDR1 and CDR2: WSHSY and SAAADI. Trimming cost V 5 bases and J 4 bases, with 15 bases left between them. The CDR3 DNA reads TGCGCCAGCAGTCAGGGGTGGGGTCCATACAATGAGCAGTTCTTC. This sequence encodes CASSQGWGPYNEQFF.

V usage is TRBV6-8 and J usage is TRBJ2-5, with D possibly matching TRBD2 (6 bases). Germline values: CDR1 MNHGY, CDR2 SAAAGT. CDR3 length: 15 amino acids. Trimming stripped 8 bases from V and 1 base from J, with 17 bases between. This CDR3 is CASDGPGESQETQYF. DNA for the CDR3: TGTGCCAGCGACGGGCCGGGAGAAAGCCAAGAGACCCAGTACTTC.

CDR3 loop: CASSARLAGIAFF. The CDR3 nucleotides are TGTGCCAGCTCCGCCCGACTAGCGGGAATAGCGTTCTTC. This rearrangement joins TRBV19 to TRBJ2-1; 11 nucleotides line up with TRBD2. The junction had 13 bases not matched to a gene; V was cut back by 9 bases and J by 15 bases. Germline V gene sequence: CDR1 LNHDA, CDR2 SQIVND (reference sequence). The CDR3 has 13 amino acids.

The V and J genes are TRBV7-9 and TRBJ2-3; 9 bases align to TRBD2. This CDR3 is built from 17 residues. Per the germline V gene, CDR1 is SEHNR and CDR2 is FQNEAQ (reference sequence). After removal of 5 bases from V and 3 bases from J, the junction contained 12 bases not matched to a gene. The CDR3 here is CASSRARLADLTDTQYF. Here the CDR3 DNA reads TGTGCCAGCAGCCGAGCCAGACTAGCGGATTTGACAGATACGCAGTATTTT.

CDR3 residues: CASSLVSRAGEQFF. The CDR3 DNA reads TGTGCCAGCAGCTTAGTGAGTAGGGCTGGTGAGCAGTTCTTC. The V and J genes are TRBV11-2 and TRBJ2-1; D uncertain. V lost 1 base and J lost 9, with 13 bases in between. Germline V CDR1 and CDR2: SGHAT, FQNNGV. The CDR3 has 14 amino acids.

DNA for the CDR3: TGTGCCAGTACCCGCGACAGGGGCCAAGAGACCCAGTACTTC. Translation gives CASTRDRGQETQYF. The chain combines TRBV19 with TRBJ2-5; TRBD1 agrees at 8 bases. This CDR3 spans 14 amino acids. V dropped 7 bases and J dropped 1; count of bases not matched to a gene: 5. The germline V gene encodes CDR1 LNHDA and CDR2 SQIVND (reference sequence).

The CDR3 bases are TGTGCCAGCAGCAAAAAGGGAGGAAAACGGGACGGACAAACTAATGAAAAACTGTTTTTT. This gives the protein CASSKKGGKRDGQTNEKLFF. This chain uses TRBV21-1 with TRBJ1-4. TRBV21-1 is described as a pseudogene. The CDR3 consists of 20 residues.

The rearrangement joins TRBV7-2 to TRBJ2-1; D not resolved. The V gene's germline CDR1 is SGHTA and CDR2 FQGNSA. This CDR3 spans 13 amino acids. The V end was cut by 2 bases, the J end by 11 bases, with 13 bases between. CDR3 nucleotide sequence: TGTGCCAGCAGCTTACTGGCCGAACTACAGCAGTTCTTC. Translating it yields CASSLLAELQQFF.

The chain recombines TRBV19 with TRBJ1-1; TRBD1 matches 8 bases. CDR1 and CDR2 from the germline V gene are LNHDA and SQIVND (reference sequence). The CDR3 spans 18 residues. The junction had 12 bases not matched to a gene; V was cut back by 3 bases and J by 0 bases. The CDR3 bases are TGTGCCAGTAGTATTGGTGGGGGACAGGCTTCCATGAACACTGAAGCTTTCTTT. Amino acids: CASSIGGGQASMNTEAFF. Filled out from reference TRBV19 and TRBJ1-1, the complete variable domain reads DGGITQSPKYLFRKEGQNVTLSCEQNLNHDAMYWYRQDPGQGLRLIYYSQIVNDFQKGDIAEGYSVSREKKESFPLTVTSAQKNPTAFYLCASSIGGGQASMNTEAFFGQGTRLTVV.

This chain joins TRBV6-5 and TRBJ2-7; D possibly corresponds to TRBD2 (6 bases). Germline V gives CDR1 MNHEY, CDR2 SVGAGI. V lost 8 bases and J 2 bases, leaving 13 bases between the germline ends. The CDR3 has 13 amino acids. CDR3 nucleotides: TGTGCCAGCGGGAGGATACGGACCTACGAGCAGTACTTC. Translation gives CASGRIRTYEQYF.

The gene calls are TRBV7-2 and TRBJ2-7; maybe TRBD2 (5 bases). The CDR3 has 15 residues. Trimming removed 3 bases at V and 0 bases at J, with 12 bases between. In germline, CDR1 is SGHTA, CDR2 FQGNSA. This CDR3 is CASSFSGGFSYEQYF. The CDR3 DNA sequence: TGTGCCAGCAGCTTTAGTGGAGGTTTCTCCTACGAGCAGTACTTC.

The rearrangement links TRBV5-6 to TRBJ2-3, with D perhaps TRBD1 (6 bases). Trimming took off 4 bases at V and 9 bases at J, with 9 bases between the two ends. The V gene's germline CDR1 is SGHDT and CDR2 YYEEEE. The CDR3 is made up of 11 amino acids. CDR3 sequence (DNA): TGTGCCAGCAGCCAGGGGACAACGCAGTATTTT. The encoded protein is CASSQGTTQYF.

This chain joins TRBV28 and TRBJ2-2, with TRBD1 matching 7 bases. Germline values: CDR1 MDHEN, CDR2 SYDVKM. With V trimmed by 8 bases and J by 4 bases, 10 bases remained unmatched. The CDR3 has 15 residues. CDR3 sequence: CASRWGTAITGELFF. CDR3 coding DNA: TGTGCCAGCCGTTGGGGGACAGCCATCACCGGGGAGCTGTTTTTT.

The V call is TRBV5-1, the J call TRBJ1-3, with D hard to call. CDR3 length: 15 residues. V was cut by 4 bases and J by 0 bases, with 11 bases left in between. The germline gives CDR1 SGHRS, CDR2 YFSETQ. CDR3 loop: CASSPGGLSGNTIYF. The CDR3 nucleotides are TGCGCCAGCAGCCCTGGCGGGCTCTCTGGAAACACCATATATTTT.

The chain couples TRBV7-2 to TRBJ2-5, with 7 bases fitting TRBD1. This CDR3 is 14 amino acids long. The germline CDR1 and CDR2 sequences are SGHTA and FQGNSA. Trimming removed 5 bases from V and 1 base from J; junction bases left unmatched: 4. This CDR3 is CASSPRTGQETQYF. The CDR3 DNA is TGTGCCAGCAGCCCCAGGACAGGCCAAGAGACCCAGTACTTC.

This clone came up once. The chain carries TRBV30 and TRBJ1-3; D is unresolved. Germline V gives CDR1 GTSNPN, CDR2 SVGIG (reference sequence). The CDR3 is 12 residues long. With 4 bases removed from V and 2 bases from J, the gap between germline ends came to 6 bases. The CDR3 loop is CAWKGPGNTIYF. The CDR3 nucleotides are TGTGCCTGGAAAGGGCCTGGAAACACCATATATTTT.

The chain links TRBV13 to TRBJ1-2; 7 bases line up with TRBD1. This CDR3 has 16 residues. V lost 6 bases and J lost 4; bases outside the gene matches: 14. Germline CDR1 is PRHDT and CDR2 is FYEKMQ (reference sequence). This CDR3 reads CASRRTGKTTGYGYTF. The CDR3 nucleotides are TGTGCCAGCAGGAGGACAGGAAAGACTACTGGCTATGGCTACACCTTC.

This rearrangement joins TRBV5-6 to TRBJ2-1, with D perhaps matching TRBD2 (6 bases). V was shortened by 0 bases and J by 0 bases, with 10 bases between the two germline ends. CDR1 and CDR2 (germline): SGHDT, YYEEEE. The CDR3 covers 16 residues. The chain's CDR3 is CASSLGGAYSYNEQFF. For the CDR3, the DNA is TGTGCCAGCAGCTTGGGCGGGGCCTACTCCTACAATGAGCAGTTCTTC. The complete variable domain, with remaining parts taken from reference TRBV5-6 and TRBJ2-1, reads DAGVTQSPTHLIKTRGQQVTLRCSPKSGHDTVSWYQQALGQGPQFIFQYYEEEERQRGNFPDRFSGHQFPNYSSELNVNALLLGDSALYLCASSLGGAYSYNEQFFGPGTRLTVL.

The V gene is TRBV20-1, the J gene TRBJ2-1; 8 bases map to TRBD2. Losses at the gene ends were 6 bases for V and 9 bases for J; bases not matched to a gene: 4. The CDR3 sequence is 11 residues long. CDR1 is DFQATT and CDR2 is SNEGSKA in the germline V gene (reference sequence). CDR3: CSAGLVSEQFF. CDR3 nucleotides: TGCAGTGCGGGACTAGTTTCTGAGCAGTTCTTC.

The chain links TRBV6-5 to TRBJ2-4; D tentatively reads TRBD1 or TRBD2 (5 bases each). CDR1 and CDR2 (germline): MNHEY, SVGAGI. This CDR3 is 15 amino acids long. V was cut by 4 bases and J by 5 bases, with 15 bases left in between. The CDR3 DNA reads TGTGCCAGCAGTTCGGGACCGGCTAGCCAAAACATTCAGTACTTC. Translated: CASSSGPASQNIQYF.

J is TRBJ1-4 and V is TRBV6-5; possibly TRBD1 for D (6 bases). The length of the CDR3 is 14 residues. The germline V gene encodes CDR1 MNHEY and CDR2 SVGAGI. The ends were cut back, 5 bases at V and 8 bases at J, with 15 bases in the middle. The CDR3 protein is CASSRDIRVEKLFF. Written as DNA, the CDR3 is TGTGCCAGCAGTAGGGACATTCGTGTCGAAAAACTGTTTTTT.

This rearrangement joins TRBV11-1 to TRBJ1-1; unclear D gene. The ends were cut back, 5 bases at V and 4 bases at J, with 11 bases in the middle. In germline, CDR1 is SGHAT, CDR2 FQDESV (reference sequence). The CDR3 consists of 13 residues. The CDR3 is CASSLIEGTEAFF. The CDR3 nucleotides are TGTGCCAGCAGCCTGATTGAGGGCACTGAAGCTTTCTTT.

V is TRBV27 and J is TRBJ2-5; D not certain. Trimming shortened V by 5 bases and J by 2 bases, and 6 bases separated the two germline ends. The CDR3 runs to 12 residues. Germline values: CDR1 MNHEY, CDR2 SMNVEV (reference sequence). The CDR3 is CASSLYQETQYF. The CDR3 DNA reads TGTGCCAGCAGTCTATATCAAGAGACCCAGTACTTC.

The chain links TRBV10-3 to TRBJ2-2; D not resolved. V was trimmed by 0 bases and J by 5 bases, leaving 7 bases between them. The CDR3 runs 14 residues. The germline V gene has CDR1 ENHRY and CDR2 SYGVKD. The CDR3 coding sequence is TGTGCCATCAGTGAGTCGCATGGGACCGGGGAGCTGTTTTTT. It yields the protein CAISESHGTGELFF.

The chain has TRBV18 and TRBJ2-7; D could derive from TRBD1 or TRBD2 (5 bases each). This CDR3 has 14 amino acids. Germline V gives CDR1 KGHSH, CDR2 LQKENI. V was trimmed by 5 bases and J by 0 bases, leaving 11 bases between them. CDR3 sequence: CASSGRDGSYEQYF. Here the CDR3 DNA reads TGTGCCAGCTCAGGCCGGGACGGCTCCTACGAGCAGTACTTC.

The J gene is TRBJ2-3, the V gene TRBV10-2, with D tentatively TRBD2 (6 bases). This CDR3 has 16 residues. V was cut by 2 bases and J by 0 bases, with 12 bases left in between. CDR1 and CDR2 from the germline V gene are WSHSY and SAAADI. The CDR3 protein is CASSEASGSSTDTQYF. CDR3 DNA sequence: TGCGCCAGCAGTGAGGCGAGCGGGTCTAGCACAGATACGCAGTATTTT.

The chain couples TRBV5-1 to TRBJ2-7; D is unclear. Germline V gene data show CDR1 as SGHRS and CDR2 as YFSETQ. Trimming shortened V by 0 bases and J by 0 bases, and 7 bases separated the two germline ends. This CDR3 is 14 amino acids long. This chain's CDR3 is CASSLVPGSYEQYF. The CDR3 nucleotides are TGCGCCAGCAGCTTGGTACCTGGCTCCTACGAGCAGTACTTC.

This sequence joins TRBV7-2 and TRBJ2-3; 7 nucleotides line up with TRBD1. Germline V gene sequence: CDR1 SGHTA, CDR2 FQGNSA. With V trimmed by 4 bases and J by 0 bases, 4 bases remained unmatched. CDR3 length: 15 amino acids. The CDR3 DNA reads as TGTGCCAGCAGCTCACAGGGGATTAGCACAGATACGCAGTATTTT. Residues: CASSSQGISTDTQYF.

The V gene is TRBV18, the J gene TRBJ2-7; 9 nucleotides match TRBD1. V shed 0 bases, J shed 5 bases, and the junction held 5 bases outside the gene matches. Germline V CDR1 and CDR2: KGHSH, LQKENI. CDR3 length equals 15 residues. The CDR3 DNA reads TGTGCCAGCTCACCACCCGGACAGGGGCCCCACGAGCAGTACTTC. Protein sequence: CASSPPGQGPHEQYF.

The chain uses TRBV9 and TRBJ2-7, with D possibly being TRBD2 (6 bases). This CDR3 is 14 amino acids long. Deletions cut 4 bases from V and 7 bases from J, with 18 bases between. The germline V gene encodes CDR1 SGDLS and CDR2 YYNGEE. CDR3 bases: TGTGCCAGCAGCTTCAGGACTGGGACTGGTGAGCAGTACTTC. Its translation is CASSFRTGTGEQYF. The whole variable domain, remainder taken from reference TRBV9 and TRBJ2-7, is DSGVTQTPKHLITATGQRVTLRCSPRSGDLSVYWYQQSLDQGLQFLIQYYNGEERAKGNILERFSAQQFPDLHSELNLSSLELGDSALYFCASSFRTGTGEQYFGPGTRLTVT.